The 8 T cell receptor beta chains below come from one sample, sequenced in a study of T cell responses to AZD1222 COVID-19 vaccine. Measured with immunoSEQ multiplex PCR; TCRdb has only the in-frame clones, and not every one. This table has more than 35,000 clones, approximately 83% appearing once. The specimen was peripheral blood, collected on day 0 of AZD1222 vaccination. These TCRs come from an adult in good health.

The chain couples TRBV7-2 to TRBJ2-1; a weak D match, TRBD2 (7 bases). Trimming stripped 3 bases from V and 0 bases from J, with 15 bases between. Germline lookup yields CDR1 SGHTA and CDR2 FQGNSA. The CDR3 length is 17 residues. The DNA for the CDR3 is TGTGCCAGCAGCTTGGGTCGAGGGGGGGCCTCCTACAATGAGCAGTTCTTC. Residues: CASSLGRGGASYNEQFF.

This chain uses TRBV10-3 with TRBJ2-7; D is perhaps TRBD1 (5 bases). V was pared by 10 bases and J by 6 bases, with 13 bases between. Germline CDR1 reads ENHRY; CDR2 reads SYGVKD. This CDR3 has 11 amino acids. This CDR3 is CASRKGSEQYF. The CDR3 nucleotides are TGTGCCAGCCGGAAGGGGTCCGAGCAGTACTTC.

The chain joins TRBV21-1 to TRBJ1-2. TRBV21-1 corresponds to a pseudogene. The CDR3 covers 18 residues. CDR3 protein: CASSKLGGAGPEVYGYTF. CDR3 DNA sequence: TGTGCCAGCAGCAAATTAGGTGGTGCGGGGCCAGAGGTGTATGGCTACACCTTC.

The chain has TRBV29-1 and TRBJ2-5; weak D call: TRBD2 (6 bases). The CDR3 loop spans 15 amino acids. Trimming took off 3 bases at V and 1 base at J, with 15 bases between the two ends. Germline V gene sequence: CDR1 SQVTM, CDR2 ANQGSEA. The CDR3 protein is CSVDYRGGSQETQYF. The CDR3 DNA reads as TGCAGCGTTGATTACCGGGGAGGATCCCAAGAGACCCAGTACTTC. Based on the CDR3 plus reference TRBV29-1 and TRBJ2-5, the full variable domain is SAVISQKPSRDICQRGTSLTIQCQVDSQVTMMFWYRQQPGQSLTLIATANQGSEATYESGFVIDKFPISRPNLTFSTLTVSNMSPEDSSIYLCSVDYRGGSQETQYFGPGTRLLVL.

The chain links TRBV6-6 to TRBJ2-3; D is unclear. The germline V and J ends were trimmed by 7 bases and 6 bases, with 17 bases remaining between them. Germline-derived CDR1 and CDR2 are MNHNY and SVGAGI (reference sequence). The CDR3 runs 14 residues. For the CDR3, the DNA is TGTGCCAGCAAGGGTTTTGATGGCTTCGATACGCAGTATTTT. This translates into CASKGFDGFDTQYF.

The rearrangement uses TRBV6-4 and TRBJ1-2; perhaps TRBD1 as D (5 bases). This CDR3 region has 15 residues. The V gene lost 6 bases and the J gene lost 1 base, with 15 bases spanning the gap. The germline V gene encodes CDR1 MRHNA and CDR2 SNTAGT. The CDR3 sequence is CASRGGIGDNYGYTF. The CDR3 nucleotides read TGTGCCAGCAGGGGGGGTATAGGAGATAACTATGGCTACACCTTC.

The chain recombines TRBV18 with TRBJ2-7; TRBD2 matches at 8 bases. This CDR3 has 17 amino acids. Germline CDR1 and CDR2: KGHSH and LQKENI. V trimming: 2 bases; J trimming: 3 bases; junction bases outside the gene matches: 12. CDR3 residues: CASSPVRGSGSLYEQYF. The CDR3 nucleotides are TGTGCCAGCTCACCAGTCAGGGGCAGCGGGAGTCTCTACGAGCAGTACTTC.

This clone was seen only a few times. The gene calls are TRBV7-3 and TRBJ2-3, with 7 positions matching TRBD2. V shed 5 bases, J shed 5 bases, and the junction held 7 bases outside the gene matches. The CDR3 is 14 amino acids. Per the germline V gene, CDR1 is SGHTA and CDR2 is FQGTGA. The CDR3 DNA follows: TGTGCCAGCAGCCCGGGGGGTAGCCTAGATACGCAGTATTTT. Its translation is CASSPGGSLDTQYF. The entire variable domain, with the rest obtained from reference TRBV7-3 and TRBJ2-3, is as follows: GAGVSQTPSNKVTEKGKYVELRCDPISGHTALYWYRQSLGQGPEFLIYFQGTGAADDSGLPNDRFFAVRPEGSVSTLKIQRTERGDSAVYLCASSPGGSLDTQYFGPGTRLTVL.